Following are 6 T cell receptor beta chains from one sample sequenced in a study of beta chain features in type 1 diabetes. The authors reverse transcribed all of the isolated RNA, so sequencing captured expressed TCRB transcripts. Generated by immunoSEQ multiplex PCR, the TCRdb table keeps only in-frame clones and is missing some. The sample lists fewer than 900,000 clones, roughly 17% occurring once. Sequenced material: naive CD4+ T cells from blood. These receptor sequences come from a woman aged 18-30 years in good health.

The chain links TRBV4-1 to TRBJ2-5; 9 bases agree with TRBD2. This CDR3 has 19 amino acids. CDR1 and CDR2 from the germline V gene are MGHRA and YSYEKL. The V and J ends lost 0 bases and 5 bases, in that order; junction bases with no gene match: 16. The CDR3 reads CASSQDPPRASGTRETQYF. In DNA form, the CDR3 reads TGCGCCAGCAGCCAAGATCCGCCTCGGGCTAGCGGGACCCGGGAGACCCAGTACTTC.

V is TRBV4-2 and J is TRBJ2-2, with 10 bases aligning to TRBD2. Per the germline V gene, CDR1 is LGHNA and CDR2 is YNFKEQ. The CDR3 has 19 amino acids. Trimming at V came to 0 bases and at J to 6 bases, leaving 13 bases not matched to a gene. The CDR3 loop reads CASSQEMGLAFSDAGELFF. CDR3 DNA: TGTGCCAGCAGCCAAGAGATGGGACTAGCGTTCTCTGACGCCGGGGAGCTGTTTTTT.

The chain combines TRBV7-8 with TRBJ2-4; TRBD1 might be the D (6 bases). V was pared by 5 bases and J by 2 bases, with 13 bases between. Germline lookup yields CDR1 SGHVS and CDR2 FQNEAQ. The length of the CDR3 is 15 residues. The CDR3 protein is CASSPVGAPKNIQYF. In DNA form, the CDR3 reads TGTGCCAGCAGCCCCGTGGGGGCTCCCAAAAACATTCAGTACTTC.

The rearrangement uses TRBV15 and TRBJ1-5; D may be TRBD1 (5 bases). V lost 2 bases, J lost 2 bases, and 10 bases lay in between. The CDR3 loop spans 15 amino acids. Germline CDR1 and CDR2: LNHNV and YYDKDF (reference sequence). The CDR3 DNA reads as TGTGCCACCAGCAGAAGACAGACACGCAATCAGCCCCAGCATTTT. Protein sequence: CATSRRQTRNQPQHF.

This chain connects TRBV28 to TRBJ1-4; D call uncertain. The CDR3 is made up of 15 amino acids. V shed 6 bases and J shed 5 bases, with 16 bases lying between them. In germline, CDR1 is MDHEN, CDR2 SYDVKM. As DNA, the CDR3 is TGTGCCAGCAGCACAGAGGGATCGACGAATGAAAAACTGTTTTTT. It specifies CASSTEGSTNEKLFF.

The chain is built from TRBV4-2 and TRBJ2-7; a possible D gene is TRBD2 (6 bases). V was pared by 0 bases and J by 2 bases, with 17 bases between. The germline CDR1 and CDR2 sequences are LGHNA and YNFKEQ. This CDR3 comprises 17 residues. The CDR3 region is CASSQDSLGTPTYEQYF. CDR3 nucleotides: TGTGCCAGCAGCCAAGATTCCCTTGGGACTCCCACCTACGAGCAGTACTTC.